This TCR beta chain was sequenced during a study of cytomegalovirus exposure and HLA in healthy donors. Study-level points and caveats: Cytomegalovirus-associated status was assigned to about 160 TCR beta chains. An ancestry cluster, one associated with Asian ancestry, reportedly showed fewer N-insertions than the 666-donor mean in a later analysis.

Trimming cost V 0 bases and J 4 bases, with 11 bases left between them. Per germline, CDR1 SGDLS and CDR2 YYNGEE. CDR3 length: 15 amino acids. On this clone: Its cognate antigen is unknown.

60 Vbeta and 13 Jbeta primers were used in PCR. In the source study's methods: Later work found tens of millions of unique TCR beta chains, with roughly 11 million shared. Method: immunoSEQ multiplex PCR; TCRdb's copy keeps in-frame clones and lacks some. D and trimming were read from the DNA, whereas the V and J calls and clone size are those reported in that table. Among some 150,000 clones, over 75% were seen once, and the ten largest hold around 4%. At collection, donors were nominally healthy, but unrecorded immune exposures were probable. The chain uses TRBV9 and TRBJ2-1; D might be TRBD1 (6 bases). The receptor was derived from a man aged 40-50 years in good health and CMV-seronegative. The sequencing sample was made of PBMCs. The CDR3 here is CASSVGRGKYNEQFF. CDR3 DNA: TGTGCCAGCAGCGTAGGCAGGGGAAAATACAATGAGCAGTTCTTC. Complete variable domain (other parts from reference TRBV9 and TRBJ2-1): DSGVTQTPKHLITATGQRVTLRCSPRSGDLSVYWYQQSLDQGLQFLIQYYNGEERAKGNILERFSAQQFPDLHSELNLSSLELGDSALYFCASSVGRGKYNEQFFGPGTRLTVL.